A selection of T cell receptor beta chains follows, all from one sample in a study of Graves' ophthalmopathy and Graves' hyperthyroidism. TCRdb called the multiplex PCR reads again in MiXCR, with one record for every CDR3 protein. This table holds 1 million to 1.3 million distinct CDR3 sequences, 35% to 45% found once. The sequenced material came from peripheral blood or thyroid tissue (not recorded which). The receptors come from an adult man with Graves' hyperthyroidism. CDR3s include the opening cysteine and the closing phenylalanine or tryptophan. D genes are given only for firm matches. Clone size is given for some rows only: seen once, a few or many times, or a class if the clone is expanded.

clone_size	v_call	d_call	j_call	cdr3_nt	cdr3_aa
-	TRBV4-3	-	TRBJ1-2	TGCGCCAGCAGCCAAGATTTAAACCTATATGGCTACACCTTC	CASSQDLNLYGYTF
few	TRBV5-8	-	TRBJ2-5	TGTGCCAGCAGTCCCACCGGGAGACGGGAGACCCAGTACTTC	CASSPTGRRETQYF
-	TRBV25-1	TRBD1	TRBJ1-2	TGTGCCAGCAGTGACCGGGACAGGGGGCTTGGCTACACCTTC	CASSDRDRGLGYTF
-	TRBV6-2/TRBV6-3	TRBD1	TRBJ1-2	TGTGCCAGCAGCAACCCGGGGACAGGGGCTGGCTACACCTTC	CASSNPGTGAGYTF
few	TRBV6-2/TRBV6-3	-	TRBJ1-5	TGTGCCAGCAGCCCCCTTTGGTTGGCCCAGGGCAATCAGCCCCAGCATTTT	CASSPLWLAQGNQPQHF
many	TRBV19	-	TRBJ1-1	TGTGCCAGTAGTATCCAACAAAGGGCAGGGGCTTTCTTT	CASSIQQRAGAFF
many	TRBV29-1	-	TRBJ1-1	TGCAGCAGTGGGTATGGGACTGAAGCTTTCTTT	CSSGYGTEAFF
few	TRBV28	-	TRBJ2-7	TGTGCCAGCACTACCCCAGGGGTGCGCACCTACGAGCAGTACTTC	CASTTPGVRTYEQYF
few	TRBV19	-	TRBJ2-6	TGTGCCAGTAGGATAGTCAGGGGCGACTCTGGGGCCAACGTCCTGACTTTC	CASRIVRGDSGANVLTF
-	TRBV7-2	TRBD1	TRBJ1-5	TGTGCCAGCAGCTCGTACACAGGGGCGGCGTTTGATCAGCCCCAGCATTTT	CASSSYTGAAFDQPQHF
-	TRBV6-2/TRBV6-3	-	TRBJ1-2	TGTGCCAGCAGTTCATCACGACTCAACTATGGCTACACCTTC	CASSSSRLNYGYTF
few	TRBV19	TRBD1	TRBJ2-2	TGTGCCAGTAATCGACAGGGGTCCGGGGAGCTGTTTTTT	CASNRQGSGELFF
-	TRBV10-3	-	TRBJ1-1	TGTGCCATCAGAGATGGGACGAGGAACACTGAAGCTTTCTTT	CAIRDGTRNTEAFF
many	TRBV29-1	TRBD1	TRBJ2-7	TGCAGCGTTGAAGGGGGGACAGGCTCCTACGAGCAGTACTTC	CSVEGGTGSYEQYF
many	TRBV19	-	TRBJ2-7	TGTGCCAGTTCCCGGGACATCTCATCCTACGAGCAGTACTTC	CASSRDISSYEQYF
-	TRBV2	TRBD1	TRBJ1-1	TGTGCCAGCAGTCCCCAGGGGGTGATCACTGAAGCTTTCTTT	CASSPQGVITEAFF
many	TRBV2	TRBD1	TRBJ2-7	TGTGCCAGCAGAGGACAGGGCACAAGCTACGAGCAGTACTTC	CASRGQGTSYEQYF
many	TRBV20-1	-	TRBJ1-4	TGCAGTGCTAAGGAAGTAGGCGAAAAACTGTTTTTT	CSAKEVGEKLFF
many	TRBV11-2	-	TRBJ1-1	TGTGCCAGTATGTACGGCTTGAACACTGAAGCTTTCTTT	CASMYGLNTEAFF
-	TRBV11-2	TRBD1	TRBJ1-5	TGTGCCAGCAGCTTAGGCCCCCAGGGGGCTGGATCTCAGCCCCAGCATTTT	CASSLGPQGAGSQPQHF
-	TRBV14	-	TRBJ2-7	TGTGCCAGCAGCCACCCTCGGGTCTGGTCCTACGAGCAGTACTTC	CASSHPRVWSYEQYF
many	TRBV29-1	TRBD1	TRBJ2-7	TGCAGCACCGGGACAGCCTACGAGCAGTACTTC	CSTGTAYEQYF